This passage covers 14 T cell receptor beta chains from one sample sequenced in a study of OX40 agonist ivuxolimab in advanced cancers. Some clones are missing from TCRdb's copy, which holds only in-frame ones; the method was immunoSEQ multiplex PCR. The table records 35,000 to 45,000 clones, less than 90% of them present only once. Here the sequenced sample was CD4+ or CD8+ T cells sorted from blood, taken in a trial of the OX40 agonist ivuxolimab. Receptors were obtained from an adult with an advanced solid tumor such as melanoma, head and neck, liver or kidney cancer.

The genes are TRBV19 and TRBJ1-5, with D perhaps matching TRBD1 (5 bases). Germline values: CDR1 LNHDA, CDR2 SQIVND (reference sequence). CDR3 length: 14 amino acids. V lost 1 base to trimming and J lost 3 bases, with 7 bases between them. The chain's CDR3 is CASSIGDYNQPQHF. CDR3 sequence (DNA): TGTGCCAGTAGTATAGGGGACTACAATCAGCCCCAGCATTTT. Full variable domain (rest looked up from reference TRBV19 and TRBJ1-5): DGGITQSPKYLFRKEGQNVTLSCEQNLNHDAMYWYRQDPGQGLRLIYYSQIVNDFQKGDIAEGYSVSREKKESFPLTVTSAQKNPTAFYLCASSIGDYNQPQHFGDGTRLSIL.

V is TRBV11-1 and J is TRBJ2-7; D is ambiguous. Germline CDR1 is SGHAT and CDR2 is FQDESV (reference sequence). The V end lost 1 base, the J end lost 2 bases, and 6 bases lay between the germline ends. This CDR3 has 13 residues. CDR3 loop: CASSLVGAYEQYF. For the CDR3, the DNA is TGTGCCAGCAGCTTAGTCGGAGCCTACGAGCAGTACTTC.

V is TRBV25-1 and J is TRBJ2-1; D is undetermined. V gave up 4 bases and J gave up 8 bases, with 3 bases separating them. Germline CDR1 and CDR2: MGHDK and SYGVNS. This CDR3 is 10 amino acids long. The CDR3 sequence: CASSADEQFF. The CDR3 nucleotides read TGTGCCAGCAGTGCGGATGAGCAGTTCTTC.

This CDR3 reads CASSQVRGPTEAFF. The CDR3 DNA follows: TGCGCCAGCAGCCAAGTCCGGGGGCCCACTGAAGCTTTCTTT. This chain connects TRBV4-3 to TRBJ1-1, with TRBD1 as a possible D gene (6 bases). Trimming pared 1 base from V and 4 bases from J, leaving 10 bases between. The germline V gene encodes CDR1 LGHNA and CDR2 YSLEER. The CDR3 has 14 amino acids.

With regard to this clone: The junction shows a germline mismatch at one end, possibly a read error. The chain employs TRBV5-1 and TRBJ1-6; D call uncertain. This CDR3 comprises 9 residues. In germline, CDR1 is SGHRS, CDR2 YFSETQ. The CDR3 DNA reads TGCGCCAGCAGCTCGGACGGAAACTTT. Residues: CASSSDGNF.

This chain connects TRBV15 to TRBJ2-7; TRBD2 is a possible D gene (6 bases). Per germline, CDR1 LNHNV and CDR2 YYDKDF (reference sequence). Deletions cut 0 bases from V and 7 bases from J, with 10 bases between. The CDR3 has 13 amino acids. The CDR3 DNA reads TGTGCCACCAGCAGAGATCGGGGGTGGGAGCAGTACTTC. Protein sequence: CATSRDRGWEQYF.

The CDR3, as DNA: TGTGCCAGCAGCGAGATAACCTTTGGACAAGATACGCAGTATTTT. Protein product: CASSEITFGQDTQYF. The chain has TRBV5-5 and TRBJ2-3, with D tentatively TRBD1 (5 bases). CDR3 length equals 15 residues. The germline CDR1 and CDR2 sequences are SGHKS and YYEKEE (reference sequence). V was trimmed by 4 bases and J by 5 bases, leaving 17 bases between them. Combining the CDR3 with reference TRBV5-5 and TRBJ2-3 gives the whole variable domain DAGVTQSPTHLIKTRGQQVTLRCSPISGHKSVSWYQQVLGQGPQFIFQYYEKEERGRGNFPDRFSARQFPNYSSELNVNALLLGDSALYLCASSEITFGQDTQYFGPGTRLTVL.

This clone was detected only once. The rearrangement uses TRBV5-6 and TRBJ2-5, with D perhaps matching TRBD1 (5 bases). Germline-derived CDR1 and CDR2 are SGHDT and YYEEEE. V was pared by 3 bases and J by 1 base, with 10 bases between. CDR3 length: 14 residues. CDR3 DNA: TGTGCCAGCAGCTATAGGGGATTCCAAGAGACCCAGTACTTC. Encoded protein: CASSYRGFQETQYF. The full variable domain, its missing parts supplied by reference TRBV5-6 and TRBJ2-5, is DAGVTQSPTHLIKTRGQQVTLRCSPKSGHDTVSWYQQALGQGPQFIFQYYEEEERQRGNFPDRFSGHQFPNYSSELNVNALLLGDSALYLCASSYRGFQETQYFGPGTRLLVL.

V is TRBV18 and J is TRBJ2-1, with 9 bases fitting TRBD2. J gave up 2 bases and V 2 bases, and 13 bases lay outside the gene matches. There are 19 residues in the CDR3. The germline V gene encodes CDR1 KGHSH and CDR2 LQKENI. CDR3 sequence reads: CASSPDIGVAGDTYNEQFF. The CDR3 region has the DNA TGTGCCAGCTCACCAGATATAGGGGTAGCGGGGGATACCTACAATGAGCAGTTCTTC.

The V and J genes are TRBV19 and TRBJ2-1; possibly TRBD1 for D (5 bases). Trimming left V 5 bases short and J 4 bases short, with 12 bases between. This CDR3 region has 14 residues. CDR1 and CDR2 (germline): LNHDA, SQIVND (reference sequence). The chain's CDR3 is CASSDQGPYNEQFF. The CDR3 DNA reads TGTGCCAGTAGTGATCAGGGCCCGTACAATGAGCAGTTCTTC.

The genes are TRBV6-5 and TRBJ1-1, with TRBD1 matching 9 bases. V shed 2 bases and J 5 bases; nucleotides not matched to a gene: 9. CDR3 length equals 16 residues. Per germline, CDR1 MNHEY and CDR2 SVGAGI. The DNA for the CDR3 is TGTGCCAGCAGTTACGGGACAGGGAGCGTCCGGACTGAAGCTTTCTTT. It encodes CASSYGTGSVRTEAFF.

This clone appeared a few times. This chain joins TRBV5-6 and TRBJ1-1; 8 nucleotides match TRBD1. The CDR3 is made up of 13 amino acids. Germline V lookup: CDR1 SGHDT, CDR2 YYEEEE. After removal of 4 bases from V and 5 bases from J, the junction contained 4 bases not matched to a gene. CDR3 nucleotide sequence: TGTGCCAGCAGCAGGACAGGGCTGACTGAAGCTTTCTTT. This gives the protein CASSRTGLTEAFF.

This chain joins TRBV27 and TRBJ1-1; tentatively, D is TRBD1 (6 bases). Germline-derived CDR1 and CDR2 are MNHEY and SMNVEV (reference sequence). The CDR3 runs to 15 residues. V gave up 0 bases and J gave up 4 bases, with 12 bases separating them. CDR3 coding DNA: TGTGCCAGCAGTTTATCCCAGGGGCAGATCACTGAAGCTTTCTTT. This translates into CASSLSQGQITEAFF.

CDR3 DNA sequence: TGTGCCAGCAGTGACCTCGGCTACGAGCAGTACTTC. It yields the protein CASSDLGYEQYF. The chain recombines TRBV6-1 with TRBJ2-7, with no clear D. Trimming pared 3 bases from V and 3 bases from J, leaving 6 bases between. Per germline, CDR1 MNHNS and CDR2 SASEGT. CDR3 length equals 12 residues.